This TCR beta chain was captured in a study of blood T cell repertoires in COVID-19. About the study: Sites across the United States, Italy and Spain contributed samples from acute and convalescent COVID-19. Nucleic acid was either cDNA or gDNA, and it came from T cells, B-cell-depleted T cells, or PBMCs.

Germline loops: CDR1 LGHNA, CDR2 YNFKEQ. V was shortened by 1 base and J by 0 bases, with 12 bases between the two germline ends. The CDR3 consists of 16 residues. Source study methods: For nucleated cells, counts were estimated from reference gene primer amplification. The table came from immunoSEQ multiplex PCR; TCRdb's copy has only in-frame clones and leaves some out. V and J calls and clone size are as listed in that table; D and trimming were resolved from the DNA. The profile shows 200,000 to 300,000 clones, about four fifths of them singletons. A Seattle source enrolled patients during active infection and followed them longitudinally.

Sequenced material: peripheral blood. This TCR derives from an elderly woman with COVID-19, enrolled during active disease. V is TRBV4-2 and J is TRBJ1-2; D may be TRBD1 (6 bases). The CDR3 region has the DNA TGTGCCAGCAGCCAAGCCACAGGGTTAGCTAACTATGGCTACACCTTC. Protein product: CASSQATGLANYGYTF.